A selection of T cell receptor beta chains follows, all from one sample in a study of blood T cell repertoires in COVID-19. Method: immunoSEQ multiplex PCR; TCRdb's copy keeps in-frame clones and lacks some. The sample records 130,000 to 150,000 clones, 65% to 85% being singletons. Sequencing was carried out using peripheral blood. The receptor set was obtained from a woman aged 55-69 years with acute or convalescent COVID-19. Each CDR3 is given with its conserved first and last residue. The D gene is left open where the match is weak. Not every row has a clone size; where given, it reads once, few, many or a size class.

j_call v_call d_call clone_size cdr3_nt cdr3_aa
TRBJ1-6 TRBV27 . . TGTGCCAGCAGTTTACGTGAAGGGGCGAATTCACCCCTCCACTTT CASSLREGANSPLHF
TRBJ2-2 TRBV7-9 . . TGTGCCAGCAGCTTAGTAACGAACACCGGGGAGCTGTTTTTT CASSLVTNTGELFF
TRBJ2-2 TRBV7-3 . once TGTGCCAGCAGCCCAAACACCGGGGAGCTGTTTTTT CASSPNTGELFF
TRBJ1-3 TRBV5-8 . few TGTGCCAGCAGCTTGGGGGCCGCCTCTGGAAACACCATATATTTT CASSLGAASGNTIYF
TRBJ1-5 TRBV15 . . TGTGCCACCAGCAGAGAGGGAGGACGGCCCCAGCATTTT CATSREGGRPQHF
TRBJ1-2 TRBV10-3 . . TGTGCCATCAGAGATGGGGGACTCCCCCTAATATGGTTC CAIRDGGLPLIWF
TRBJ1-1 TRBV25-1 . . TGTGCCAGCAGTGAATCAGCTAAGGGGCTGACTGAAGCTTTCTTT CASSESAKGLTEAFF
TRBJ2-1 TRBV5-6 . . TGTGCCAGCAGCTTGGTCTTCGCGGCCAAGGTTGAGCAGTTCTTC CASSLVFAAKVEQFF
TRBJ1-1 TRBV20-1 TRBD1 once TGCAGTGCCAGTGTCCGGGACAGGGGGGCTGAAGCTTTCTTT CSASVRDRGAEAFF
TRBJ2-4 TRBV19 . . TGTGCCAGTAGTATCTCCGTAAACAAAAACATTCAGTACTTC CASSISVNKNIQYF
TRBJ2-7 TRBV2 . once TGTGCCAGCAGTGAAGCGGGCCAGGGGTTCTACGAGCAGTACTTC CASSEAGQGFYEQYF
TRBJ2-2 TRBV5-1 TRBD2 . TGCGCCAGCAGCTTGGGACTAGCGGGAGTCCCCACCGGGGAGCTGTTTTTT CASSLGLAGVPTGELFF
TRBJ2-7 TRBV18 TRBD1 . TGTGCCAGCTCAGCCGCCGGGACAGACGTCTACGAGCAGTACTTC CASSAAGTDVYEQYF
TRBJ2-1 TRBV3-1/TRBV3-2 TRBD2 . TGTGCCAGCAGCCAAACTAGCGGGAGAAATGAGCAGTTCTTC CASSQTSGRNEQFF
TRBJ2-5 TRBV11-2 TRBD1 . TGTGCCAGCAGTTCTTACGTACAGGGGCTCTTCAGGGAGACCCAGTACTTC CASSSYVQGLFRETQYF
TRBJ1-6 TRBV7-3 . once TGTGCCAGCAGCTTGTCCTCCCTTTATAATTCACCCCTCCACTTT CASSLSSLYNSPLHF